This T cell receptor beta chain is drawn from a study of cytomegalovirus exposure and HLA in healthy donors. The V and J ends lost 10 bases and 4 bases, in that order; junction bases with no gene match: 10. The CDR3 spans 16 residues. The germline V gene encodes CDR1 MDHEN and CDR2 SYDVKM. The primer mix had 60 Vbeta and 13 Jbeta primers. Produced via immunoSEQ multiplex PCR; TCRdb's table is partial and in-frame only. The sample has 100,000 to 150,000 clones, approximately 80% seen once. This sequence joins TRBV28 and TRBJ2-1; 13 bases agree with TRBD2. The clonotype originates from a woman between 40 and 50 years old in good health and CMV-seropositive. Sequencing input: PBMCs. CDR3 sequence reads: CAILGLAGQGYNEQFF. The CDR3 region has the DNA TGTGCCATCCTGGGACTAGCGGGACAGGGGTACAATGAGCAGTTCTTC.